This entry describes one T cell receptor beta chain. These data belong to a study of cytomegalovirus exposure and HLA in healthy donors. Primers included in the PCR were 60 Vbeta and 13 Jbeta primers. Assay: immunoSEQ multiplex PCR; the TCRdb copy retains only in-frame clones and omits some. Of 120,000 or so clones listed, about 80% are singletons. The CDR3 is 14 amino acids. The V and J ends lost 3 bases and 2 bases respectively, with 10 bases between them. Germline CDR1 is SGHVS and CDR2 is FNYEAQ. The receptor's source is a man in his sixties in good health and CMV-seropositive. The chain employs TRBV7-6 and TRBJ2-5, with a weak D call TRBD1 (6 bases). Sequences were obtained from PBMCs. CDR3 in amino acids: CASSFKDSQETQYF. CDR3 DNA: TGTGCCAGCAGCTTCAAGGACAGTCAAGAGACCCAGTACTTC.